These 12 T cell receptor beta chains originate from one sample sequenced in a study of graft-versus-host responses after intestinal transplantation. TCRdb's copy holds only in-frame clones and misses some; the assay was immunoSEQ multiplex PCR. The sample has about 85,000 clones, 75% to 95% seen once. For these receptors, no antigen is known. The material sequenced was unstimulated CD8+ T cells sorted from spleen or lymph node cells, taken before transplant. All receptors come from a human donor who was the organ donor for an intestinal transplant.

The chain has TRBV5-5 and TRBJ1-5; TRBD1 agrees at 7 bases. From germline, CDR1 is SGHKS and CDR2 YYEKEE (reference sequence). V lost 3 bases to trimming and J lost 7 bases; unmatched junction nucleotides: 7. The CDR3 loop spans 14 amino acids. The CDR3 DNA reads TGTGCCAGCAGCTCCGGGACAGACCACCAGCCCCAGCATTTT. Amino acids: CASSSGTDHQPQHF.

The CDR3 region is CASSYNRDREAYEQYF. CDR3 nucleotides: TGTGCCAGCAGTTACAACCGGGACAGAGAAGCCTACGAGCAGTACTTC. This rearrangement joins TRBV6-5 to TRBJ2-7; the match to TRBD1 covers 7 bases. V shed 2 bases, J shed 2 bases, and the junction held 9 bases outside the gene matches. Germline V CDR1 and CDR2: MNHEY, SVGAGI. This CDR3 has 16 residues.

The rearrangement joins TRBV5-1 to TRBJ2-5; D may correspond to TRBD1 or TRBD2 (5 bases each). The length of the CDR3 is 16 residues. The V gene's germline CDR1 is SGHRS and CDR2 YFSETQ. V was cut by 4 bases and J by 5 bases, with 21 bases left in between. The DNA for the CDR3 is TGCGCCAGCAGCCCGGCCGGGACCCACAAGCAGGAGACCCAGTACTTC. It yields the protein CASSPAGTHKQETQYF. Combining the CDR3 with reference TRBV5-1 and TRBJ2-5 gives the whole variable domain KAGVTQTPRYLIKTRGQQVTLSCSPISGHRSVSWYQQTPGQGLQFLFEYFSETQRNKGNFPGRFSGRQFSNSRSEMNVSTLELGDSALYLCASSPAGTHKQETQYFGPGTRLLVL.

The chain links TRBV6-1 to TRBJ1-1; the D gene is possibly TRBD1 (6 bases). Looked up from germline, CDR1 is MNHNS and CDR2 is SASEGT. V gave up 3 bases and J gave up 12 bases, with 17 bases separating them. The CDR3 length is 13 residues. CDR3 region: CASSDSTGPITFF. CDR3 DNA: TGTGCCAGCAGTGACTCAACAGGGCCAATAACTTTCTTT.

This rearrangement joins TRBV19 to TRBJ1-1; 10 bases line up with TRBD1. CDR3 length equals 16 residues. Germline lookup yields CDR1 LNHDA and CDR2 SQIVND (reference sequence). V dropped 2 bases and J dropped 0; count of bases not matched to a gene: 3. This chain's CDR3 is CASSILTGGMNTEAFF. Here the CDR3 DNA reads TGTGCCAGTAGTATACTGACAGGGGGCATGAACACTGAAGCTTTCTTT.

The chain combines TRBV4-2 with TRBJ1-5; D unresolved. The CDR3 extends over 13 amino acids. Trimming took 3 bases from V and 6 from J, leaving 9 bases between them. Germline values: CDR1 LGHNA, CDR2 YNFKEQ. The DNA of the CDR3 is TGTGCCAGCAGCCACTCCGTAGGTCAGCCCCAGCATTTT. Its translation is CASSHSVGQPQHF.

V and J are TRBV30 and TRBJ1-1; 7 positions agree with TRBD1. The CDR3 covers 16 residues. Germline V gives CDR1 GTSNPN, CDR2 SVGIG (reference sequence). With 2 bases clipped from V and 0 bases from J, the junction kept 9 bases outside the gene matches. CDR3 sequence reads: CAWSKGTDLMNTEAFF. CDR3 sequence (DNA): TGTGCCTGGAGTAAAGGGACAGACCTCATGAACACTGAAGCTTTCTTT.

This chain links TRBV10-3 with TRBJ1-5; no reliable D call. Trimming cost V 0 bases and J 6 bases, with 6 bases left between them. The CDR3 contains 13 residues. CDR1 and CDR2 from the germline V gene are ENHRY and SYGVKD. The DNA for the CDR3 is TGTGCCATCAGTGAGTCGGTCGGTCAGCCCCAGCATTTT. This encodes CAISESVGQPQHF.

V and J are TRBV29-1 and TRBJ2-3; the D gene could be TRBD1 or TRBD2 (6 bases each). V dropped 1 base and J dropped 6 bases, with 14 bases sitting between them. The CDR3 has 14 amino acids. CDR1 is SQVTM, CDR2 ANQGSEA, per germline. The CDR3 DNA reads TGCAGCGTTGAAGGGGAACAGGGAGGCGATACGCAGTATTTT. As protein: CSVEGEQGGDTQYF.

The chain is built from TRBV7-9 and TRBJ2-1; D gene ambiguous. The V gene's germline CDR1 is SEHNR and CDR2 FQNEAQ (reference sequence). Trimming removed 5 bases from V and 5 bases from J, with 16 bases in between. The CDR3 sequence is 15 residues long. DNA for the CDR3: TGTGCCAGCAGCACTGCCGGTACCCCGCACAATGAGCAGTTCTTC. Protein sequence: CASSTAGTPHNEQFF.

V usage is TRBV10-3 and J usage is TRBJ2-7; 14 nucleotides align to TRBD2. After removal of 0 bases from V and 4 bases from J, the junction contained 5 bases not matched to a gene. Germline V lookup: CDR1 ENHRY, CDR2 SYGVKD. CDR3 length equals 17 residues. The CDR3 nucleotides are TGTGCCATCAGTGAGTCTGGGACTAGCGGGAGTTCGTACGAGCAGTACTTC. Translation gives CAISESGTSGSSYEQYF.

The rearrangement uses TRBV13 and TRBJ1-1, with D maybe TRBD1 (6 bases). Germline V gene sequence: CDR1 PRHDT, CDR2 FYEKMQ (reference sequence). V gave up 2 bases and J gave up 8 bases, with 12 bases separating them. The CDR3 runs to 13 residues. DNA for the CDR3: TGTGCCAGCAGCTTAATGCGGGGGCAAGAAGCTTTCTTT. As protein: CASSLMRGQEAFF.